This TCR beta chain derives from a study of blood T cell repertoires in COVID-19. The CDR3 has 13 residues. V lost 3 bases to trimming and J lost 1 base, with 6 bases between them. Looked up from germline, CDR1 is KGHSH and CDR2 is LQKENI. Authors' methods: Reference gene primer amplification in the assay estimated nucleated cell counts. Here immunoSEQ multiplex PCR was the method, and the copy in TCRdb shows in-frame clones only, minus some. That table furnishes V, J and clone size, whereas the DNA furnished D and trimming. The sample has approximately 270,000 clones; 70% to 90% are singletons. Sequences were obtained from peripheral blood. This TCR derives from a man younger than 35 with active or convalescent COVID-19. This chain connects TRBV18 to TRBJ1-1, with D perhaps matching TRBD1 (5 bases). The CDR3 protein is CASSPGGNTEAFF. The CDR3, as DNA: TGTGCCAGCTCACCCGGGGGGAACACTGAAGCTTTCTTT.